This T cell receptor (beta chain) is drawn from a study of T cell responses to AZD1222 COVID-19 vaccine. Overall study findings and caveats: Only 5 or 6 individuals given AZD1222 were seropositive at baseline.

This CDR3 spans 13 amino acids. Germline V gene lookup returns CDR1 SQVTM and CDR2 ANQGSEA. V was clipped by 6 bases and J by 5 bases; unmatched bases: 8. TCRdb's table, derived via immunoSEQ multiplex PCR, lists solely in-frame clones and lacks some. The sample shows roughly 110,000 clones, around nine tenths of them seen only once. In regard to this clone: Its antigen is as yet unknown.

This TCR came from an adult in good health. This material consisted of peripheral blood, taken on day 0 of AZD1222 vaccination. The chain employs TRBV29-1 and TRBJ2-5; 8 bases map to TRBD2. DNA for the CDR3: TGCAGCGTGGGACTAGACTGGAGTGAGACCCAGTACTTC. It encodes CSVGLDWSETQYF. Looking up the rest from reference TRBV29-1 and TRBJ2-5 gives the full variable domain: SAVISQKPSRDICQRGTSLTIQCQVDSQVTMMFWYRQQPGQSLTLIATANQGSEATYESGFVIDKFPISRPNLTFSTLTVSNMSPEDSSIYLCSVGLDWSETQYFGPGTRLLVL.